A single sample gave rise to the 17 T cell receptor beta chains below, sequenced in a study of control samples from healthy donors and cancer patients (dated by TCRdb to 2020 to 2022). Library prep was done by the immunoSEQ multiplex PCR assay. This is the immuneACCESS table as TCRdb keeps it, with only in-frame sequences that have V and J called. A part of the clones is gone; compared with another copy, unresolved V genes explain less than half, and the rest is unexplained. The sample table lists roughly 120,000 clones, about 94% of them with a count of one. About 3.6% of the sample belongs to the ten largest clones. The sequencing sample was made of blood. The receptors stem from a man younger than 40 in good health.

This clone was recorded once. The rearrangement uses TRBV6-2 or TRBV6-3 and TRBJ1-6; D is perhaps TRBD1 (6 bases). The CDR3 consists of 14 residues. Germline CDR1 is MNHEY and CDR2 is SVGEGT. V lost 5 bases to trimming and J lost 10 bases, with 15 bases between them. The CDR3 loop is CASSQGGLRSPLHF. The DNA of the CDR3 is TGTGCCAGCAGTCAAGGGGGGTTGAGGTCACCCCTCCACTTT.

This clone was counted once. The chain couples TRBV5-1 to TRBJ1-2; D perhaps matches TRBD1 (5 bases). V lost 1 base to trimming and J lost 3 bases, with 10 bases between them. CDR1 and CDR2 (germline): SGHRS, YFSETQ. This CDR3 spans 14 amino acids. The CDR3 DNA is TGCGCCAGCAGCTTGAGCAGGGTGGACTATGGCTACACCTTC. The encoded protein is CASSLSRVDYGYTF.

In regard to this clone: Other DNA sequences of this sample code for an identical CDR3. The gene calls are TRBV28 and TRBJ1-6; D uncertain. Germline V gene data show CDR1 as MDHEN and CDR2 as SYDVKM. The CDR3 extends over 15 amino acids. The V end was cut by 7 bases, the J end by 5 bases, with 15 bases between. Here the CDR3 reads CASKLSSGNNSPLHF. In DNA form, the CDR3 reads TGTGCCAGCAAATTGAGTTCGGGGAATAATTCACCCCTCCACTTT.

This sequence joins TRBV5-4 and TRBJ1-5, with D perhaps TRBD1 (6 bases). Germline V gene sequence: CDR1 SGHNT, CDR2 YYREEE (reference sequence). V lost 1 base, J lost 1 base, and 6 bases lay in between. The CDR3 runs 14 residues. The CDR3 DNA follows: TGTGCCAGCAGCTTGACAGGGAGCAATCAGCCCCAGCATTTT. Translating gives CASSLTGSNQPQHF.

The V gene is TRBV30, the J gene TRBJ1-3; no firm D call. The CDR3 has 12 amino acids. The germline V gene has CDR1 GTSNPN and CDR2 SVGIG (reference sequence). V lost 5 bases and J 1 base, leaving 6 bases between the germline ends. This CDR3 is CAWDESGNTIYF. The CDR3 DNA reads TGTGCCTGGGACGAATCTGGAAACACCATATATTTT.

V gene TRBV5-1 combines with J gene TRBJ2-1; 7 bases are a match to TRBD1. The germline gives CDR1 SGHRS, CDR2 YFSETQ. The CDR3 has 14 residues. V shed 5 bases, J shed 3 bases, and the junction held 5 bases outside the gene matches. DNA of the CDR3: TGCGCCAGCAGAACAAGACAGGGCTACAATGAGCAGTTCTTC. It translates to CASRTRQGYNEQFF.

The chain joins TRBV18 to TRBJ1-6; 7 positions match TRBD1. Germline V gene sequence: CDR1 KGHSH, CDR2 LQKENI. CDR3 length equals 13 residues. The V and J ends lost 6 bases and 7 bases, in that order; junction bases with no gene match: 3. CDR3 coding DNA: TGTGCCAGCTCCGAGGGACAGAATTCACCCCTCCACTTT. Its protein product is CASSEGQNSPLHF.

The J gene is TRBJ2-1, the V gene TRBV27; possibly TRBD2 for D (7 bases). The CDR3 covers 17 residues. From germline, CDR1 is MNHEY and CDR2 SMNVEV (reference sequence). V lost 6 bases and J lost 7, with 25 bases in between. The CDR3 region is CASSRDGTGRERNEQFF. The CDR3 region has the DNA TGTGCCAGCAGCCGGGATGGAACAGGGAGGGAAAGGAATGAGCAGTTCTTC.

The chain joins TRBV13 to TRBJ2-1; TRBD2 matches at 10 bases. The CDR3 extends over 15 amino acids. Germline loops: CDR1 PRHDT, CDR2 FYEKMQ (reference sequence). V lost 1 base to trimming and J lost 6 bases; unmatched junction nucleotides: 3. The CDR3 here is CASSLEAGGPNEQFF. The CDR3, as DNA: TGTGCCAGCAGCTTAGAAGCGGGGGGGCCCAATGAGCAGTTCTTC.

The chain is built from TRBV6-1 and TRBJ1-4, with D uncertain. The V and J ends lost 3 bases and 0 bases respectively, with 8 bases between them. This CDR3 comprises 15 residues. CDR1 is MNHNS and CDR2 is SASEGT in the germline V gene. CDR3 protein: CASSDPTATNEKLFF. The CDR3 DNA reads TGTGCCAGCAGTGACCCGACCGCAACTAATGAAAAACTGTTTTTT.

The chain couples TRBV7-2 to TRBJ2-5; TRBD2 agrees at 13 bases. Unmatched junction bases numbered 2, after V lost 3 bases and J lost 1 base. This CDR3 has 16 residues. Germline V gives CDR1 SGHTA, CDR2 FQGNSA. The CDR3 DNA is TGTGCCAGCAGCTTGGGACTAGCGGGGACCCAAGAGACCCAGTACTTC. It translates to CASSLGLAGTQETQYF.

The rearrangement uses TRBV19 and TRBJ1-4; tentatively, D is TRBD1 (6 bases). Germline V gene data show CDR1 as LNHDA and CDR2 as SQIVND (reference sequence). The CDR3 runs to 15 residues. The V gene lost 5 bases and the J gene lost 6 bases, with 16 bases spanning the gap. The CDR3 loop reads CASSWGSGVHEKLFF. In DNA, the CDR3 is TGTGCCAGTAGTTGGGGCTCAGGGGTACATGAAAAACTGTTTTTT.

Here the CDR3 DNA reads TGTGCCAGCAGCTTAACCCGGAGGCGCCTCGAGCAGTACTTC. It encodes CASSLTRRRLEQYF. The chain is built from TRBV11-2 and TRBJ2-7, with TRBD2 as a possible D gene (5 bases). Germline V gene lookup returns CDR1 SGHAT and CDR2 FQNNGV. CDR3 length: 14 residues. Trimming removed 2 bases at V and 6 bases at J, with 14 bases between.

The J gene is TRBJ2-1, the V gene TRBV6-4; weak D call: TRBD2 (5 bases). Trimming pared 3 bases from V and 6 bases from J, leaving 12 bases between. The CDR3 is 14 residues long. CDR1 is MRHNA, CDR2 SNTAGT, per germline. The CDR3 loop reads CASSDNGLSNEQFF. CDR3 DNA sequence: TGTGCCAGCAGTGATAATGGACTTTCCAATGAGCAGTTCTTC.

The V gene is TRBV19, the J gene TRBJ2-7; 8 positions match TRBD1. Looked up from germline, CDR1 is LNHDA and CDR2 is SQIVND (reference sequence). The CDR3 totals 13 residues. The ends lost 5 bases at V and 5 bases at J; junction bases unmatched: 5. CDR3: CASSPQGAHEQYF. Written as DNA, the CDR3 is TGTGCCAGTAGTCCTCAGGGGGCCCACGAGCAGTACTTC.

The V and J genes are TRBV6-2 or TRBV6-3 and TRBJ1-6; D perhaps matches TRBD1 (6 bases). V was trimmed by 5 bases and J by 7 bases, leaving 21 bases between them. The CDR3 totals 17 residues. Germline values: CDR1 MNHEY, CDR2 SVGEGT. This CDR3 reads CASSTLQGSVPNSPLHF. The CDR3 region has the DNA TGTGCCAGCAGTACGCTACAGGGATCTGTCCCGAATTCACCCCTCCACTTT.

This chain joins TRBV6-5 and TRBJ1-2; tentatively, D is TRBD1 (5 bases). This CDR3 has 13 amino acids. Looked up from germline, CDR1 is MNHEY and CDR2 is SVGAGI. Trimming left V 6 bases short and J 3 bases short, with 11 bases between. The CDR3 region has the DNA TGTGCCAGCAGGCCCACGGGGGACTATGGCTACACCTTC. Amino acids: CASRPTGDYGYTF.